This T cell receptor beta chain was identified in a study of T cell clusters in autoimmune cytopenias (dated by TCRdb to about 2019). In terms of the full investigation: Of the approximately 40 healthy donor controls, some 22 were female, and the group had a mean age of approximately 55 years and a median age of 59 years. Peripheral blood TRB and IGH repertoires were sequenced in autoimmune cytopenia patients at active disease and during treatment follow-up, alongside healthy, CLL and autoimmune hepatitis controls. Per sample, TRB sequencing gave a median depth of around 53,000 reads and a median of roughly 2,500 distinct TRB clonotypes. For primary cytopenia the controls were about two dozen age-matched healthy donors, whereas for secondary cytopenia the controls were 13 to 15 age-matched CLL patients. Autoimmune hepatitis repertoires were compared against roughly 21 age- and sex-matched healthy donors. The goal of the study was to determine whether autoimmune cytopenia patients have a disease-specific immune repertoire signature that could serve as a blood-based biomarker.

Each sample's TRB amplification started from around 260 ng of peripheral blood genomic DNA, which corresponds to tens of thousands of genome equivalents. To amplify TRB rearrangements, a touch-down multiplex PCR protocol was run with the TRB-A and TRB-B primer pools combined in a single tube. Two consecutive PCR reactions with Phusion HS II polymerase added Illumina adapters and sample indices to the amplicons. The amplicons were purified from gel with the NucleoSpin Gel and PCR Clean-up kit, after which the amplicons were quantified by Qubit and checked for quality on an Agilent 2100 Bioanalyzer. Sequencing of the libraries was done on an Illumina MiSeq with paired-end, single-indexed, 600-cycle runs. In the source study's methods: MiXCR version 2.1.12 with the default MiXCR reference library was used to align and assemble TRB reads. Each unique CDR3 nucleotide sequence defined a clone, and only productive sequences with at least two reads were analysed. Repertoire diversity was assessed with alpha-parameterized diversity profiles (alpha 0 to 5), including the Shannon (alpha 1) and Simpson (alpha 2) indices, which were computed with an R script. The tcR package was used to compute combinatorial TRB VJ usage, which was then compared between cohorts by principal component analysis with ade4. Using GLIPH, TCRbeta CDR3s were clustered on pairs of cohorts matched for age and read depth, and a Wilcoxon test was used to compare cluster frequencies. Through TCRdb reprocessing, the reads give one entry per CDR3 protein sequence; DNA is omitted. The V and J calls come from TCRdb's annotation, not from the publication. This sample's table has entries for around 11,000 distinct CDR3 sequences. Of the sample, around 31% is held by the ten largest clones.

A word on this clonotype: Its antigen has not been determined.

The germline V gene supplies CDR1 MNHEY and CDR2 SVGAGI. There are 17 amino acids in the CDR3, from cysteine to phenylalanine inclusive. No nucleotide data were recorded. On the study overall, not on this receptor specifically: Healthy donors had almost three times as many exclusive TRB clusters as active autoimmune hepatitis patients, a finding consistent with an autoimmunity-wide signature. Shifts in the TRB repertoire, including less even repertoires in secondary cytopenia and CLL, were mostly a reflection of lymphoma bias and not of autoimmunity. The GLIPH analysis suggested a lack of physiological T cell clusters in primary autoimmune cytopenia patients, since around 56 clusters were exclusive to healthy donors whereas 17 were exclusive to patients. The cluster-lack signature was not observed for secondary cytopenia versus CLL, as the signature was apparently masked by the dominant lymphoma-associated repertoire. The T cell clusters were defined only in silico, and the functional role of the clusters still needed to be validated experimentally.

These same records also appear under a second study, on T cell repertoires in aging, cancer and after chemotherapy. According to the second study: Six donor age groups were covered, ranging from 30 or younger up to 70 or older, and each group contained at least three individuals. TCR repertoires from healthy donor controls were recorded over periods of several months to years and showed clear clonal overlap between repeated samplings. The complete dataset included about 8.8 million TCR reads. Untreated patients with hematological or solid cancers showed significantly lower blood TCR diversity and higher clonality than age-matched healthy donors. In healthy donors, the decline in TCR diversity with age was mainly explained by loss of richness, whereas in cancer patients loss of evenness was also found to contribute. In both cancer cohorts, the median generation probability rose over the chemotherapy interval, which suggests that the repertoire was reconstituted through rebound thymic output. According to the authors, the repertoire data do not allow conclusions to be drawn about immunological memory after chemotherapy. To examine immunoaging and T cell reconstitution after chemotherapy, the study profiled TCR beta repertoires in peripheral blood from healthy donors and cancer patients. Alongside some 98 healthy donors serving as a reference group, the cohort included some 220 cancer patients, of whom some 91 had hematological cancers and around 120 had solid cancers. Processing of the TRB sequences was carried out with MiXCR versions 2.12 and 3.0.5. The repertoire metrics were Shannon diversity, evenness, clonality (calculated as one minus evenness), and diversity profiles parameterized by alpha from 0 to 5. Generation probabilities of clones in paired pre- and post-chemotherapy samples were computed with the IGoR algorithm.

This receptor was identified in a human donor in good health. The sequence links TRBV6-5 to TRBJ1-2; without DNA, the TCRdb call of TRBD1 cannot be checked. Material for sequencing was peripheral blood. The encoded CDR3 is CASSSTPPRDSNYGYTF.